The 14 T cell receptor beta chains given below trace back to one sample, sequenced in a study of T-cell memory formation after mild COVID-19. From the 5' RACE reads, TCRdb called clonotypes with MiXCR, one entry per CDR3 protein. The sample holds a few hundred thousand distinct CDR3 sequences; around 15% are singletons and the top ten take about a fifth. The sequenced material came from PBMCs or a T cell subset sorted from them (not recorded which). These receptors all come from a man between 18 and 29 years old who had mild COVID-19 (a few samples of this study predate the infection). Cell type and time point are not known.

This chain connects TRBV5-1 to TRBJ2-7; 12 bases are shared with TRBD1. The germline CDR1 and CDR2 sequences are SGHRS and YFSETQ. The CDR3 sequence is 14 residues long. V was pared by 7 bases and J by 1 base, with 3 bases of the junction left unmatched. The CDR3 nucleotides are TGCGCCAGCCAGGGACAGGGGGCTTCCTACGAGCAGTACTTC. Translated: CASQGQGASYEQYF.

The J gene is TRBJ2-5, the V gene TRBV11-2; D remains unclear. There are 13 residues in the CDR3. Trimming stripped 6 bases from V and 7 bases from J, with 15 bases between. In germline, CDR1 is SGHAT, CDR2 FQNNGV. CDR3: CASSPEPKGTQYF. The DNA for the CDR3 is TGTGCCAGCAGTCCGGAACCGAAAGGGACCCAGTACTTC.

The V call is TRBV11-2, the J call TRBJ1-1; D is ambiguous. Between the trimmed V and J ends, which lost 2 bases and 8 bases, there was a span of 6 bases. The germline V gene has CDR1 SGHAT and CDR2 FQNNGV. The CDR3 has 11 residues. CDR3 residues: CASSLNREAFF. In DNA, the CDR3 is TGTGCCAGCAGCTTAAATAGGGAAGCTTTCTTT.

This clonotype was observed a few times. As DNA, the CDR3 is TGTGCCAGCAGCCCACCGGGACAGGTTTACGAGCAGTACTTC. Protein: CASSPPGQVYEQYF. The chain employs TRBV21-1 and TRBJ2-7; the D call in the table, TRBD1, was not verified against the DNA. TRBV21-1 corresponds to a pseudogene. The CDR3 covers 14 residues.

This chain connects TRBV6-5 to TRBJ1-1; no reliable D call. The CDR3 runs to 12 residues. Germline assignment: CDR1 MNHEY and CDR2 SVGAGI. The V end lost 0 bases, the J end lost 4 bases, and 3 bases lay between the germline ends. CDR3 sequence reads: CASSYSPTEAFF. In nucleotides, the CDR3 is TGTGCCAGCAGTTACTCACCCACTGAAGCTTTCTTT.

This clonotype has a single count. The chain recombines TRBV6-6 with TRBJ1-2; D gene unclear. The CDR3 extends over 14 amino acids. CDR1 and CDR2 (germline): MNHNY, SVGAGI (reference sequence). The V end lost 5 bases, the J end lost 0 bases, and 10 bases lay between the germline ends. The CDR3 DNA sequence: TGTGCCAGCAGTACCTCGACGGCTAACTATGGCTACACCTTC. It translates to CASSTSTANYGYTF.

This clonotype was observed a single time. This chain uses TRBV7-3 with TRBJ1-1; possible D gene TRBD1, 6 bases. V was trimmed by 2 bases and J by 4 bases, leaving 14 bases between them. This CDR3 is 15 amino acids long. Germline values: CDR1 SGHTA, CDR2 FQGTGA. The CDR3 coding sequence is TGTGCCAGCAGCTTATCAGGGGCCCGTGGCACTGAAGCTTTCTTT. As protein: CASSLSGARGTEAFF.

The chain recombines TRBV6-5 with TRBJ2-6; D gene uncertain. Trimming pared 0 bases from V and 2 bases from J, leaving 5 bases between. This CDR3 spans 15 amino acids. The germline CDR1 and CDR2 sequences are MNHEY and SVGAGI. The CDR3 here is CASSYSWTGANVLTF. The CDR3 bases are TGTGCCAGCAGTTACTCCTGGACTGGGGCCAACGTCCTGACTTTC.

The V and J genes are TRBV20-1 and TRBJ2-5; no definite D call. This CDR3 has 12 amino acids. Trimming left V 3 bases short and J 5 bases short, with 10 bases between. Per the germline V gene, CDR1 is DFQATT and CDR2 is SNEGSKA (reference sequence). DNA for the CDR3: TGCAGTGCTAGGGTCCAGACTGAGACCCAGTACTTC. Encoded protein: CSARVQTETQYF.

This clonotype was observed a handful of times. V is TRBV20-1 and J is TRBJ1-2; D not certain. Per germline, CDR1 DFQATT and CDR2 SNEGSKA (reference sequence). The CDR3 has 13 amino acids. Deletions cut 3 bases from V and 3 bases from J, with 11 bases between. The CDR3 sequence: CSASRGPDYGYTF. In nucleotides, the CDR3 is TGCAGTGCTAGTCGAGGACCAGACTATGGCTACACCTTC.

In the case of this clonotype: In this CDR3 the conserved last residue, phenylalanine or tryptophan, is missing, so a read error is likely. The chain combines TRBV7-2 with TRBJ1-2, with 10 bases lining up with TRBD1. The V gene's germline CDR1 is SGHTA and CDR2 FQGNSA. The CDR3 contains 14 residues. V gave up 5 bases and J gave up 5 bases; unmatched junction bases: 5. The CDR3 DNA reads TGTGCCAGCAGCCCGCAGGGACAGGGGTATGGCTACACCTTA. It encodes CASSPQGQGYGYTL.

V usage is TRBV7-2 and J usage is TRBJ2-1, with a possible D match to TRBD2 (7 bases). This CDR3 contains 14 residues. With 5 bases removed from V and 9 bases from J, the gap between germline ends came to 17 bases. Germline V gene data show CDR1 as SGHTA and CDR2 as FQGNSA. CDR3 region: CASSPGGPVVEQFF. The CDR3 nucleotides read TGTGCCAGCAGCCCCGGGGGGCCCGTTGTTGAGCAGTTCTTC.

There are a few counts of this clonotype. The J gene is TRBJ1-2, the V gene TRBV11-2; D not certain. The germline V gene has CDR1 SGHAT and CDR2 FQNNGV. The CDR3 covers 12 residues. V lost 4 bases to trimming and J lost 5 bases, with 8 bases between them. CDR3 DNA sequence: TGTGCCAGCAGCTCTACGGGTTATGGCTACACCTTC. This codes for CASSSTGYGYTF.

This clonotype was seen only a few times. The chain is built from TRBV5-1 and TRBJ2-2; the match to TRBD2 covers 8 bases. J lost 6 bases, V lost 4 bases, and 14 bases had no gene match. The CDR3 extends over 17 amino acids. Per germline, CDR1 SGHRS and CDR2 YFSETQ. Here the CDR3 reads CASSPEAGDINAGELFF. For the CDR3, the DNA is TGCGCCAGCAGCCCCGAAGCGGGGGACATTAATGCCGGGGAGCTGTTTTTT.